This record concerns one T cell receptor beta chain sequence. Clones were sequenced by immunoSEQ multiplex PCR, and TCRdb holds only the in-frame ones, with some missing. Of about 48,000 clones listed, approximately 81% are singletons. The data were obtained in a study of T cells in tumors after PD-1 blockade. Overall study context: No patient had prior checkpoint blockade, systemic immunosuppression, or radiotherapy within 4 weeks.

CDR3 length: 12 amino acids. V was pared by 5 bases and J by 5 bases, with 2 bases of the junction left unmatched. The germline CDR1 and CDR2 sequences are SEHNR and FQNEAQ (reference sequence). Sequencing was performed on PBMCs, taken before anti-PD-1 treatment. The sequence derives from a human donor with basal cell carcinoma. The chain recombines TRBV7-9 with TRBJ1-2; TRBD1 agrees at 7 bases. CDR3 sequence reads: CASSVRGYGYTF. DNA for the CDR3: TGTGCCAGCAGCGTCAGGGGGTATGGCTACACCTTC. Full variable domain (missing parts from reference TRBV7-9 and TRBJ1-2): DTGVSQNPRHKITKRGQNVTFRCDPISEHNRLYWYRQTLGQGPEFLTYFQNEAQLEKSRLLSDRFSAERPKGSFSTLEIQRTEQGDSAMYLCASSVRGYGYTFGSGTRLTVV.